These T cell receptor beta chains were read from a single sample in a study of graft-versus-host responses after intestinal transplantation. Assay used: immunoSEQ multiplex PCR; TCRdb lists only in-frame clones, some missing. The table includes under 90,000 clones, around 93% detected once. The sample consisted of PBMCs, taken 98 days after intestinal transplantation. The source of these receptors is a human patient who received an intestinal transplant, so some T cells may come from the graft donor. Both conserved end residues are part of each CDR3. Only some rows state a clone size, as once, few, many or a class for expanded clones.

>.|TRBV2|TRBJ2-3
CASSPTRPDTQYF
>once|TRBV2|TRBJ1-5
CASSEGRGHYSNQPQHF
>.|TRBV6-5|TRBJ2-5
CASSYSGGALETQYF
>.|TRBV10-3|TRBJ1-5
CAISESTVGGLSQPQHF
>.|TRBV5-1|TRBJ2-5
CASSPTGWETQYF
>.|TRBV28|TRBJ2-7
CASSPEGPHSYEQYF
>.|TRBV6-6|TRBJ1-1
CASSSTGSTEAFF
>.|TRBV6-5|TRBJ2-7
CASSLQGGHEQYF
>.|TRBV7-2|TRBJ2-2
CASSLGTSGTNTGELFF
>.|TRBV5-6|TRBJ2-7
CASSSDSTYEQYF
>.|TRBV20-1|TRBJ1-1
CSATVNTEAFF
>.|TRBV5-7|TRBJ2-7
CASSLARGGWSYEQYF
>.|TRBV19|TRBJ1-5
CASTSKLTGGSNQPQHF
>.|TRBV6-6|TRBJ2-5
CASRRLNQETQYF
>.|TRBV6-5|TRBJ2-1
CASSYNPGAYNEQFF
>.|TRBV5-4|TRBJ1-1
CASSLGLEGTGDMNTEAFF
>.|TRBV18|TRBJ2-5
CASSPYQGEETQYF
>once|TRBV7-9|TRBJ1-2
CASSLAGVGGFGGYTF
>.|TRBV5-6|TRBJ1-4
CASSFQGRDEKLFF
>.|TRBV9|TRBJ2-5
CASSVAPTSGGVGETQYF
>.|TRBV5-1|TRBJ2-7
CASSLVATLRDEQYF
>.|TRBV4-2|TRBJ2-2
CASSQSVAAELFF
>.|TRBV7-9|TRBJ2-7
CASSFGTGGKPYEQYF
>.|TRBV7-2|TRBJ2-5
CASSFFRDRETQYF
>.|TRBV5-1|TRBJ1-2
CASSLGGDYGYTF
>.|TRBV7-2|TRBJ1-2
CASSDQQGDYGYTF
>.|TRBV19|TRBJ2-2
CASSFFANTGELFF
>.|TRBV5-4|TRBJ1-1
CASSLDRGNTEAFF
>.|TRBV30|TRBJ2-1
CAWSDTGFNYNEQFF
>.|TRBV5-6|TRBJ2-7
CASSLAAGGSYEQYF
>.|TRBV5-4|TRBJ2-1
CASSLLADNEQFF
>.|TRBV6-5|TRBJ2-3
CASSYLGPSTDTQYF
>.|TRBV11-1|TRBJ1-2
CASSHPVEASSRDGYTF
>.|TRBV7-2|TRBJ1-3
CASSPGDSGNTIYF
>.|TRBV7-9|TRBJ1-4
CASSLGVEKLFF
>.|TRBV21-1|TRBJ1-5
CASSKDKQGAEVSNQPQHF
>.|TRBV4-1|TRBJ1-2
CASSQDPLNYGYTF
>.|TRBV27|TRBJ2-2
CAIGTRYTGELFF
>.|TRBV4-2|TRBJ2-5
CASSQEGRAIAQETQYF
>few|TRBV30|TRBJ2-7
CAWSGDISSYEQYF
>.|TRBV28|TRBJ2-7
CASSLSAGPYEQYF
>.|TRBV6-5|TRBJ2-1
CASSSPGGEQFF
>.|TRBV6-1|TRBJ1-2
CASSDIDRNYGYTF
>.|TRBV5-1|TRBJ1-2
CASSLDGTGLGYTF
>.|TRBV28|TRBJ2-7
CASSLRDRAAEQYF
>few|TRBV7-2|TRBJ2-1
CASSLVARGRYNEQFF
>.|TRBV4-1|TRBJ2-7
CASSPEGGNYEQYF
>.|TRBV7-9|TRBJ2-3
CASSLGGGTGRTDTQYF
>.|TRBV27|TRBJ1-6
CASSFDPRFNSPLHF
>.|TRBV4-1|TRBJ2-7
CASSQDSAGGAYEQYF
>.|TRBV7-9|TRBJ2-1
CASSIPPGLAGGHNEQFF
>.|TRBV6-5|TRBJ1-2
CASRGDRLHYGYTF
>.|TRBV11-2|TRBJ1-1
CASSLKVNTEAFF
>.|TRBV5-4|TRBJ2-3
CASSFLATDTQYF
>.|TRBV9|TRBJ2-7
CASSLGLAGDSQYF
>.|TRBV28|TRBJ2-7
CASSLKYEQYF
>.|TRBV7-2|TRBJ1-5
CASSLSQGNQPQHF
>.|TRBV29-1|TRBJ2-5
CSINRDSQETQYF
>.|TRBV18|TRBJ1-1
CASSMGQGQYTEAFF
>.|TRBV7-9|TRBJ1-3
CASSLVRDISGNTIYF